These 17 T cell receptor beta chains came from one sample sequenced in a study of tumor-infiltrating lymphocytes in primary liver carcinoma. Constant-region priming of around 500 ng total RNA yielded TCR beta cDNA. Investigators got TCR beta libraries out of three nested multiplex PCR rounds, done with slightly modified ARM-PCR. TRBV1-TRBV30 forward primers paired with a C-beta reverse primer were used in the first two PCR rounds, which ran roughly 10 cycles each. MiXCR was run by TCRdb on the multiplex PCR reads, yielding one entry per CDR3 protein. This sample has 100,000 to 150,000 distinct CDR3 sequences, with around 64% found just once. Unsorted bulk tissue, roughly 20-32 mg of it, served as the source for co-extraction of RNA and DNA. The sequenced sample consisted of liver tumor tissue from sampling region 3. Subset here: tumor region T3, left-lateral pole. These receptors were collected from an older woman with primary liver carcinoma and hepatitis B virus infection.

A few counts support this clonotype. This chain connects TRBV28 to TRBJ1-2; D is ambiguous. This CDR3 has 12 amino acids. Deletions cut 1 base from V and 7 bases from J, with 7 bases between. Germline assignment: CDR1 MDHEN and CDR2 SYDVKM. The CDR3 region is CASSLLAGGYTF. Written as DNA, the CDR3 is TGTGCCAGCAGTTTATTGGCGGGTGGCTACACCTTC.

To note about this clonotype: The junction departs from germline at one end; a sequencing error may be responsible. This chain joins TRBV19 and TRBJ1-2; 7 nucleotides match TRBD1. The CDR3 is 16 amino acids. Germline values: CDR1 LNHDA, CDR2 SQIVND (reference sequence). In DNA form, the CDR3 reads TGTGCCAGTTGTATGGGGACAGCCATAGCTAACTATGACTACACCTTC. Translating gives CASCMGTAIANYDYTF.

This clonotype was seen a few times. The chain combines TRBV28 with TRBJ2-7; D may be TRBD1 (6 bases). CDR1 and CDR2 from the germline V gene are MDHEN and SYDVKM. V was clipped by 2 bases and J by 2 bases, with 7 bases between them. The CDR3 totals 13 residues. The CDR3 sequence is CASSLGQPYEQYF. The CDR3, as DNA: TGTGCCAGCAGTTTAGGACAGCCCTACGAGCAGTACTTC.

There are a few counts of this clonotype. This sequence joins TRBV6-6 and TRBJ2-5, with 7 bases lining up with TRBD2. CDR1 is MNHNY and CDR2 is SVGAGI in the germline V gene (reference sequence). The CDR3 is 16 amino acids. J lost 4 bases, V lost 5 bases, and 13 bases had no gene match. Written as DNA, the CDR3 is TGTGCCAGCAGTACGGGACTAAGCGGGACCGGAGAGACCCAGTACTTC. Encoded protein: CASSTGLSGTGETQYF.

With regard to this clonotype: Because the CDR3 is missing its conserved closing phenylalanine or tryptophan, this is likely a read error. This chain links TRBV14 with TRBJ1-2, with D tentatively TRBD1 (6 bases). CDR1 is SGHDN and CDR2 is FVKESK in the germline V gene. The CDR3 runs to 16 residues. The CDR3 sequence: CASSPYDQGSDYDYTL. CDR3 bases: TGTGCCAGCAGTCCATACGACCAGGGGTCCGACTATGACTACACCTTG.

Notes on this clonotype: The germline gene is not matched at one end of the junction; a read error may be the cause. The chain links TRBV29-1 to TRBJ2-2; 8 bases map to TRBD1. Germline loops: CDR1 SQVTM, CDR2 ANQGSEA. The CDR3 covers 13 residues. CDR3 nucleotide sequence: TGCAGCATTGACAGGGGCAACACCGGGGAGCTGTTTTTT. Translating gives CSIDRGNTGELFF.

In regard to this clonotype: Since no conserved phenylalanine or tryptophan closes the CDR3, a read error is the likely cause. The DNA for the CDR3 is TGTAGCGTTCGGGGGTTCAACAATGAGCAGTTCTTA. Encoded protein: CSVRGFNNEQFL. The J gene is TRBJ2-1, the V gene TRBV29-1; D is perhaps TRBD2 (6 bases). The CDR3 sequence is 12 residues long. The germline V gene encodes CDR1 SQVTM and CDR2 ANQGSEA.

CDR3 DNA sequence: TGTGCCACCAGTGATTTAAGTGGGGTCAGGGGCTCCTACAATGAGCAGTTCTTC. It is translated as CATSDLSGVRGSYNEQFF. J is TRBJ2-1 and V is TRBV24-1; tentative D call: TRBD1 (6 bases). The CDR3 sequence is 18 residues long. Trimming took 1 base from V and 0 from J, leaving 15 bases between them. Germline V lookup: CDR1 KGHDR, CDR2 SFDVKD.

Regarding this clonotype: A clone one base away is much larger, so this may be a read error. The V and J genes are TRBV7-8 and TRBJ2-7, with TRBD2 as a possible D gene (5 bases). The CDR3 spans 15 residues. Germline V gives CDR1 SGHVS, CDR2 FQNEAQ. Trimming shortened V by 5 bases and J by 6 bases, and 20 bases separated the two germline ends. CDR3 sequence (DNA): TGTGCCAGCAGCCTACGGACTGGGAGCACTTGCGAGCAGTACTTC. Translated, it gives CASSLRTGSTCEQYF.

Regarding this clonotype: One end of the junction fails to match germline, which may point to a read error. V gene TRBV6-6 combines with J gene TRBJ1-1; possibly TRBD1 for D (6 bases). Germline CDR1 is MNHNY and CDR2 is SVGAGI (reference sequence). The CDR3 runs to 14 residues. CDR3 sequence (DNA): TGTGCCACCCAGAACAGGGCGTGGAGCACTGGAGCTTTCTTT. Protein sequence: CATQNRAWSTGAFF.

Regarding this clonotype: Mismatch with germline at one junction end may stem from a read error. The chain combines TRBV15 with TRBJ1-5; possible D gene TRBD1, 5 bases. The CDR3 runs to 16 residues. Germline V CDR1 and CDR2: LNHNV, YYDKDF (reference sequence). The CDR3 loop is CTTSRMTAALNQPQHF. The CDR3 DNA follows: TGCACCACCAGCCGAATGACAGCGGCATTAAATCAGCCCCAGCATTTT.

This clonotype turned up a few times. V and J are TRBV28 and TRBJ1-5; TRBD1 agrees at 7 bases. Germline CDR1 and CDR2: MDHEN and SYDVKM. CDR3 length: 15 amino acids. Germline trimming cut 4 bases from V and 2 bases from J; bases unmatched to any gene: 5. The CDR3 sequence is CASSSWDRRNQPQHF. The CDR3 region has the DNA TGTGCCAGCAGTTCCTGGGACAGACGCAATCAGCCCCAGCATTTT.

Worth noting for this clonotype: It may be a read error: a sequence one base away is much more abundant. The missing conserved phenylalanine or tryptophan at the end of this CDR3 makes a read error likely. This chain links TRBV12-3 or TRBV12-4 with TRBJ1-5; perhaps TRBD1 as D (6 bases). V lost 7 bases, J lost 3 bases, and 16 bases lay in between. The CDR3 covers 15 residues. The CDR3 bases are TGTGCCAGCAAAAAACAGGGAGCCGTCAATCAGCCCCAGCATCTT. It specifies CASKKQGAVNQPQHL.

Points on this clonotype: Likely a read error: the CDR3 ends without its conserved phenylalanine or tryptophan. The DNA is left out, because the CDR3 cannot be placed on it with certainty; the CDR3 is given as TCRdb lists it. The genes are TRBV4-1 and TRBJ2-1; the D call TRBD1 from the table was never checked on the DNA. CDR1 and CDR2 (germline): MGHRA, YSYEKL. The CDR3 sequence runs 15 residues, both termini included. The CDR3 spells CASSQVTGPENEEFL.

This clonotype was recorded many times. CDR3 amino acids: CASSLRGAKNIQYF. DNA of the CDR3: TGTGCCAGCAGTTTAAGGGGGGCCAAAAACATTCAGTACTTC. This sequence joins TRBV28 and TRBJ2-4, with D perhaps matching TRBD1 (6 bases). CDR3 length equals 14 residues. V dropped 2 bases and J dropped 1 base, with 6 bases sitting between them. The V gene's germline CDR1 is MDHEN and CDR2 SYDVKM.

To note about this clonotype: A read error is likely, as this CDR3 ends without the conserved phenylalanine or tryptophan. V is TRBV6-5 and J is TRBJ2-6; D is perhaps TRBD1 (6 bases). CDR1 is MNHEY, CDR2 SVGAGI, per germline. The CDR3 has 17 amino acids. This CDR3 is CASSYSMGAWGANVLTL. CDR3 DNA: TGCGCCAGCAGTTACTCGATGGGGGCGTGGGGGGCCAACGTCCTGACTTTG.

As concerns this clonotype: A much larger clone lies a single base off, so this may be a read error. This chain links TRBV6-2 or TRBV6-3 with TRBJ1-1; D gene ambiguous. The CDR3 consists of 14 residues. In germline, CDR1 is MNHEY, CDR2 SVGEGT. Trimming took 6 bases from V and 0 from J, leaving 11 bases between them. This CDR3 is CASSRLCVNTEAFF. In nucleotides, the CDR3 is TGTGCCAGCAGCCGACTCTGCGTGAACACTGAAGCTTTCTTT.